The 27 T cell receptor beta chains listed next were all sequenced from one sample in a study of CD8 T cells in Susac syndrome. Reverse transcription of 0.5 to 1 ug RNA was performed with random hexamers. TCRdb redid the calling of the immunoSEQ multiplex PCR reads with MiXCR, one entry per CDR3 protein. The sample yields 150,000 to 200,000 distinct CDR3 sequences, approximately 94% seen once. The specimen was CD4+ T cells from PBMCs. The origin of the receptors is a human donor with Susac syndrome.

The chain uses TRBV7-2 and TRBJ2-5, with D uncertain. Germline V gene sequence: CDR1 SGHTA, CDR2 FQGNSA. Trimming stripped 5 bases from V and 1 base from J, with 5 bases between. This CDR3 contains 12 residues. The CDR3 loop is CASSQRQETQYF. The DNA of the CDR3 is TGTGCCAGCAGCCAGCGCCAAGAGACCCAGTACTTC.

This chain connects TRBV20-1 to TRBJ2-7; D is unresolved. The CDR3 loop spans 12 amino acids. Germline CDR1 is DFQATT and CDR2 is SNEGSKA (reference sequence). With 6 bases removed from V and 2 bases from J, the gap between germline ends came to 11 bases. The CDR3 sequence: CSAQTNTYEQYF. DNA of the CDR3: TGCAGTGCCCAGACAAACACCTACGAGCAGTACTTC.

The chain uses TRBV20-1 and TRBJ1-2, with unresolved D. The CDR3 is made up of 13 amino acids. The ends were cut back, 6 bases at V and 0 bases at J, with 11 bases in the middle. Germline loops: CDR1 DFQATT, CDR2 SNEGSKA (reference sequence). This CDR3 reads CSAHKPANYGYTF. The CDR3, as DNA: TGCAGTGCCCACAAGCCCGCTAACTATGGCTACACCTTC.

The gene calls are TRBV20-1 and TRBJ2-7, with 8 nucleotides matching TRBD1. The CDR3 runs to 15 residues. The V and J ends lost 1 base and 7 bases, in that order; junction bases with no gene match: 12. Germline CDR1 is DFQATT and CDR2 is SNEGSKA (reference sequence). CDR3 protein: CSARGAVTGELEQYF. The CDR3 DNA follows: TGCAGTGCTAGAGGGGCTGTGACAGGGGAGCTGGAGCAGTACTTC.

The CDR3 spells CASSQNAQGFGVQETQYF. In nucleotides, the CDR3 is TGTGCCAGCAGCCAAAATGCTCAGGGATTCGGGGTTCAAGAGACCCAGTACTTC. J is TRBJ2-5 and V is TRBV3-1; the D call may be TRBD1 or TRBD2 (5 bases each). The germline CDR1 and CDR2 sequences are LGHDT and YNNKEL (reference sequence). The CDR3 is 18 amino acids. Deletions cut 2 bases from V and 2 bases from J, with 21 bases between.

J is TRBJ1-1 and V is TRBV24-1; tentative D call: TRBD1 (5 bases). The germline V and J ends were trimmed by 2 bases and 10 bases, with 19 bases remaining between them. Germline V gives CDR1 KGHDR, CDR2 SFDVKD. This CDR3 has 15 amino acids. CDR3 sequence reads: CATSDSAGPGVGAFF. CDR3 nucleotides: TGTGCCACCAGTGATTCCGCAGGGCCGGGGGTCGGAGCTTTCTTT.

V is TRBV9 and J is TRBJ2-3; D assignment may be TRBD1 or TRBD2 (5 bases each). CDR1 is SGDLS, CDR2 YYNGEE, per germline. Trimming stripped 3 bases from V and 5 bases from J, with 16 bases between. The CDR3 sequence is 15 residues long. CDR3 in amino acids: CASSGLEGILDTQYF. Here the CDR3 DNA reads TGTGCCAGCAGCGGCCTAGAGGGGATTTTAGATACGCAGTATTTT.

The J gene is TRBJ2-7, the V gene TRBV19; TRBD1 aligns across 8 bases. The length of the CDR3 is 16 residues. V lost 6 bases and J lost 5; bases outside the gene matches: 15. Germline CDR1 reads LNHDA; CDR2 reads SQIVND (reference sequence). As DNA, the CDR3 is TGTGCCAGTAGCCCTTGGCGGACAGGGAAGGTAGACGAGCAGTACTTC. Its translation is CASSPWRTGKVDEQYF.

V gene TRBV10-1 combines with J gene TRBJ2-3; 7 bases are shared with TRBD2. The germline V gene encodes CDR1 WNHNN and CDR2 SYGVQD (reference sequence). The CDR3 is made up of 18 amino acids. With 9 bases clipped from V and 4 bases from J, the junction kept 22 bases outside the gene matches. In DNA, the CDR3 is TGCGCCAGGGCAGTGTGGACTAGAAGAGGGGATGTGGCAGATACGCAGTATTTT. Amino acid sequence: CARAVWTRRGDVADTQYF.

V and J are TRBV13 and TRBJ1-2; 7 nucleotides match TRBD1. There are 14 residues in the CDR3. CDR1 and CDR2 from the germline V gene are PRHDT and FYEKMQ (reference sequence). V lost 8 bases and J lost 5; bases outside the gene matches: 11. The CDR3, as DNA: TGTGCCAGCTTGAGACAGGGAGTATGGTATGGCTACACCTTC. Translating it yields CASLRQGVWYGYTF.

The chain employs TRBV29-1 and TRBJ1-4, with D perhaps TRBD1 (5 bases). CDR3 length equals 14 residues. The germline V and J ends were trimmed by 2 bases and 8 bases, with 15 bases remaining between them. The germline V gene encodes CDR1 SQVTM and CDR2 ANQGSEA. CDR3 in amino acids: CSVENRTGEEKLFF. The CDR3 region has the DNA TGCAGCGTTGAAAACAGGACTGGGGAGGAAAAACTGTTTTTT.

The CDR3 protein is CASSYGTSLLETQYF. The CDR3 bases are TGTGCCAGCAGTTATGGGACTAGCTTGTTGGAGACCCAGTACTTC. This rearrangement joins TRBV6-6 to TRBJ2-5; 9 bases match TRBD2. Germline assignment: CDR1 MNHNY and CDR2 SVGAGI (reference sequence). The CDR3 sequence is 15 residues long. Losses at the gene ends were 3 bases for V and 5 bases for J; bases not matched to a gene: 7.

The genes are TRBV20-1 and TRBJ2-5, with D possibly matching TRBD2 (5 bases). CDR1 is DFQATT and CDR2 is SNEGSKA in the germline V gene (reference sequence). The CDR3 extends over 14 amino acids. Trimming removed 2 bases from V and 6 bases from J, with 16 bases in between. CDR3 nucleotides: TGCAGTGCTAGACGTGGGCGGGCGGCGCAGACCCAGTACTTC. Protein: CSARRGRAAQTQYF.

V gene TRBV21-1 combines with J gene TRBJ2-7; the table's D call, TRBD1, has no DNA check behind it. TRBV21-1 is deemed a pseudogene. CDR3 length: 15 amino acids. This chain's CDR3 is CASSKEGTGRYEQYF. DNA for the CDR3: TGTGCCAGCAGCAAAGAAGGGACAGGGCGCTACGAGCAGTACTTC.

The chain carries TRBV20-1 and TRBJ1-1; TRBD1 might be the D (5 bases). V was cut by 6 bases and J by 0 bases, with 11 bases left in between. Germline loops: CDR1 DFQATT, CDR2 SNEGSKA (reference sequence). This CDR3 comprises 13 residues. The CDR3 coding sequence is TGCAGTGCCTCCGGGGGATTGAACACTGAAGCTTTCTTT. As protein: CSASGGLNTEAFF.

The chain recombines TRBV29-1 with TRBJ2-7; D not certain. Germline V gives CDR1 SQVTM, CDR2 ANQGSEA. The V end was cut by 0 bases, the J end by 2 bases, with 5 bases between. The CDR3 length is 12 residues. CDR3 sequence (DNA): TGCAGCGTTGAAGATAACGCCTACGAGCAGTACTTC. Translating gives CSVEDNAYEQYF.

The rearrangement joins TRBV14 to TRBJ2-6; D might be TRBD1 (5 bases). V lost 4 bases to trimming and J lost 0 bases, with 16 bases between them. Germline loops: CDR1 SGHDN, CDR2 FVKESK. CDR3 length: 18 amino acids. DNA of the CDR3: TGTGCCAGCAGCCTACGAAGGGGAAGCCTCTCTGGGGCCAACGTCCTGACTTTC. As protein: CASSLRRGSLSGANVLTF.

The chain couples TRBV18 to TRBJ2-1, with 8 bases that match TRBD2. With V trimmed by 8 bases and J by 3 bases, 6 bases remained unmatched. Germline values: CDR1 KGHSH, CDR2 LQKENI. This CDR3 has 14 amino acids. The CDR3 bases are TGTGCCAGCCTCCGGGGGGGTGGCTACAATGAGCAGTTCTTC. This codes for CASLRGGGYNEQFF.

This sequence joins TRBV9 and TRBJ1-6; 10 bases are shared with TRBD1. Losses at the gene ends were 2 bases for V and 7 bases for J; bases not matched to a gene: 6. The CDR3 is 16 amino acids. Germline lookup yields CDR1 SGDLS and CDR2 YYNGEE. The CDR3 DNA sequence: TGTGCCAGCAGCGTGAGGGACAGGGGTAGCAATTCACCCCTCCACTTT. This translates into CASSVRDRGSNSPLHF. The variable domain in full, completed from reference TRBV9 and TRBJ1-6, reads DSGVTQTPKHLITATGQRVTLRCSPRSGDLSVYWYQQSLDQGLQFLIQYYNGEERAKGNILERFSAQQFPDLHSELNLSSLELGDSALYFCASSVRDRGSNSPLHFGNGTRLTVT.

The rearrangement links TRBV5-4 to TRBJ2-3; TRBD2 is a possible D gene (5 bases). This CDR3 has 16 amino acids. Per the germline V gene, CDR1 is SGHNT and CDR2 is YYREEE (reference sequence). Trimming shortened V by 3 bases and J by 1 base, and 15 bases separated the two germline ends. Here the CDR3 reads CASSWAVKAGTDTQYF. The CDR3, as DNA: TGTGCCAGCAGCTGGGCAGTAAAAGCGGGCACAGATACGCAGTATTTT.

The genes are TRBV15 and TRBJ1-1; no firm D call. Per the germline V gene, CDR1 is LNHNV and CDR2 is YYDKDF (reference sequence). This CDR3 is built from 15 residues. The V gene lost 4 bases and the J gene lost 5 bases, with 17 bases spanning the gap. CDR3 protein: CATSTEERGGTEAFF. The CDR3 DNA sequence: TGTGCCACCAGCACAGAGGAAAGAGGTGGTACTGAAGCTTTCTTT. The whole variable domain, remainder taken from reference TRBV15 and TRBJ1-1, is DAMVIQNPRYQVTQFGKPVTLSCSQTLNHNVMYWYQQKSSQAPKLLFHYYDKDFNNEADTPDNFQSRRPNTSFCFLDIRSPGLGDTAMYLCATSTEERGGTEAFFGQGTRLTVV.

The rearrangement joins TRBV6-5 to TRBJ1-2, with no clear D. The V end lost 6 bases, the J end lost 8 bases, and 13 bases lay between the germline ends. The germline V gene has CDR1 MNHEY and CDR2 SVGAGI. This CDR3 is built from 12 residues. CDR3: CASRALVGGYTF. The CDR3 DNA sequence: TGTGCCAGCAGGGCGTTAGTCGGAGGCTACACCTTC.

The V gene is TRBV2, the J gene TRBJ1-1; TRBD1 matches 8 bases. This CDR3 has 15 amino acids. In germline, CDR1 is SNHLY, CDR2 FYNNEI. V was clipped by 6 bases and J by 0 bases; unmatched bases: 6. CDR3 in DNA: TGTGCCAGCAGGAGGGACAGGCAGCTGAACACTGAAGCTTTCTTT. This codes for CASRRDRQLNTEAFF.

The genes are TRBV15 and TRBJ1-1, with D hard to call. With 0 bases removed from V and 2 bases from J, the gap between germline ends came to 7 bases. The CDR3 covers 14 residues. Germline V CDR1 and CDR2: LNHNV, YYDKDF (reference sequence). The CDR3 DNA follows: TGTGCCACCAGCAGAGAAAACGGAAACACTGAAGCTTTCTTT. Its translation: CATSRENGNTEAFF.

The chain couples TRBV28 to TRBJ2-5, with D perhaps TRBD1 (5 bases). V was cut by 5 bases and J by 4 bases, with 14 bases left in between. The length of the CDR3 is 14 residues. Germline V gene data show CDR1 as MDHEN and CDR2 as SYDVKM. CDR3 DNA: TGTGCCAGCAGTGGCAGCAAGGGGCTAGAGACCCAGTACTTC. Its translation: CASSGSKGLETQYF.

The J gene is TRBJ2-7, the V gene TRBV7-3; no firm D call. Germline CDR1 reads SGHTA; CDR2 reads FQGTGA. Trimming pared 4 bases from V and 6 bases from J, leaving 1 base between. The CDR3 spans 9 residues. The CDR3 coding sequence is TGTGCCAGCAGCTCCGAGCAGTACTTC. It encodes CASSSEQYF.

The gene calls are TRBV6-2 or TRBV6-3 and TRBJ2-1, with 9 bases fitting TRBD1. This CDR3 region has 16 residues. V was pared by 5 bases and J by 0 bases, with 5 bases of the junction left unmatched. CDR1 is MNHEY, CDR2 SVGEGT, per germline. The CDR3 bases are TGTGCCAGCAGTCAAGGACAGGGGAGCTCCTACAATGAGCAGTTCTTC. Translated, it gives CASSQGQGSSYNEQFF.